This entry features one T cell receptor (beta chain) sequence. Antigen unknown. The identical CDR3 is also encoded by other nucleotide sequences in the sample. This entry comes from a study of T cell responses to AZD1222 COVID-19 vaccine. Profiled with immunoSEQ multiplex PCR; TCRdb holds only in-frame clones, not every one. The sample lists fewer than 90,000 clones; roughly 90% were seen once. Study-wide results and caveats: CD4 TCRs covered the whole spike, strongest at regions 160-218 and 743-854.

The clonotype was recovered from an adult who received the AZD1222 COVID-19 vaccine. The sample in question was peripheral blood, obtained 28 days after the second AZD1222 dose.

The CDR3 protein is CASSPQTGELFF. Written as DNA, the CDR3 is TGTGCCAGCAGTCCCCAAACCGGGGAGCTGTTTTTT. This chain links TRBV11-3 with TRBJ2-2, with D hard to call. The CDR3 loop spans 12 amino acids. CDR1 SGHNT and CDR2 YENEEA come from the germline V gene. V was pared by 6 bases and J by 5 bases, with 7 bases between.